These T cell receptor beta chains were read from a single sample in a study of blood T cell repertoires in COVID-19. Assay: immunoSEQ multiplex PCR; the TCRdb copy retains only in-frame clones and omits some. The table includes 53,000 or so clones, 86% detected once. The sample was peripheral blood. These receptors originate from a man aged 80 or over with acute or convalescent COVID-19. Each CDR3 is given with its conserved first and last residue. The D gene is left open where the match is weak. The listing skips clone size in some rows; elsewhere it reads once, few, many or a size class.

J,D,V,size,DNA,CDR3
TRBJ1-1,-,TRBV10-3,-,TGTGCCATCAGTGGATATAGTGACACTGAAGCTTTCTTT,CAISGYSDTEAFF
TRBJ1-4,-,TRBV18,few,TGTGCCAGCTCACCGGAGACGGCTAATGAAAAACTGTTTTTT,CASSPETANEKLFF
TRBJ2-7,-,TRBV18,-,TGTGCCAGCTCACCGATTCAAATTACAGGTGGCGACGAGCAGTACTTC,CASSPIQITGGDEQYF
TRBJ2-5,TRBD1,TRBV5-4,-,TGTGCCAGCAGCTTGAAGACAGGGACAGAGACCCAGTACTTC,CASSLKTGTETQYF
TRBJ1-6,-,TRBV27,-,TGTGCCAGCAGTTACAAGGGGTCCTCATCACCCCTCCACTTT,CASSYKGSSSPLHF
TRBJ2-5,TRBD2,TRBV7-9,-,TGTGCCAGCAGCTCCGGGGGGGCCGGGGAGACCCAGTACTTC,CASSSGGAGETQYF
TRBJ2-2,TRBD1,TRBV9,-,TGTGCCAGCAGCGTTCTGGACAGGGGGAACACCGGGGAGCTGTTTTTT,CASSVLDRGNTGELFF
TRBJ2-2,-,TRBV5-4,-,TGTGCCAGCAGCTCGACCTCCAGGGTTTTCACCGGGGAGCTGTTTTTT,CASSSTSRVFTGELFF
TRBJ1-2,-,TRBV7-2,-,TGTGCCAGCAGCTTAAGCCTATATGGCTACACCTTC,CASSLSLYGYTF
TRBJ2-3,TRBD2,TRBV10-2,-,TGCGCCAGTAGAGCGGGGGGTGGCACAGATACGCAGTATTTT,CASRAGGGTDTQYF
TRBJ2-2,-,TRBV5-1,-,TGCGCCAGCAGACTCTGGAACACCGGGGAGCTGTTTTTT,CASRLWNTGELFF
TRBJ1-2,TRBD1,TRBV5-1,-,TGCGCCAGCAGCTGGACAGGGGTTAACTATGGCTACACCTTC,CASSWTGVNYGYTF
TRBJ1-2,-,TRBV19,-,TGTGCCAGAGTGACAGGTGGGGTGTTCCATGGCTACACCTTC,CARVTGGVFHGYTF
TRBJ1-1,TRBD1,TRBV19,-,TGTGCCAGTAGTATCCGCCGGACAGGGGGCCGGCACACTGAAGCTTTCTTT,CASSIRRTGGRHTEAFF
TRBJ1-1,-,TRBV5-1,once,TGCGCCAGCAGCCCCTTACAGGGCAGCACTGAAGCTTTCTTT,CASSPLQGSTEAFF
TRBJ1-1,-,TRBV9,-,TGTGCCAGCAGCGCTCATGCACAGGGTTTGGATGAAGCTTTCTTT,CASSAHAQGLDEAFF
TRBJ2-1,-,TRBV5-1,-,TGCGCCAGCAGCTTGGATGGGGCCTCCAATGAGCAGTTCTTC,CASSLDGASNEQFF
TRBJ2-1,TRBD1,TRBV5-1,-,TGCGCCAGCAGCTTGCCAAGAACGGGACAGGGTCTCGATGAGCAGTTCTTC,CASSLPRTGQGLDEQFF
TRBJ2-3,-,TRBV4-1,-,TGCGCCAGCAGCTTTCAAGCGGGTACGCAGTATTTT,CASSFQAGTQYF
TRBJ1-2,-,TRBV19,once,TGTGCCAGTGCCGAGGATCGTTCCAGGGGATGGGGCTACACCTTC,CASAEDRSRGWGYTF
TRBJ1-1,-,TRBV27,-,TGTGCCAGCAGTTTTCGGGTGAACACTGAAGCTTTCTTT,CASSFRVNTEAFF
TRBJ2-6,-,TRBV7-9,-,TGTGCCAGCAGCGGCGGGACAGCCATCTCTGGGGCCAACGTCCTGACTTTC,CASSGGTAISGANVLTF